This T cell receptor beta chain derives from a study of T cell changes during pregnancy in multiple sclerosis. The method was immunoSEQ multiplex PCR; TCRdb's version includes in-frame clones alone and lacks a portion of them. The sample includes about 65,000 clones, over 80% of them seen just once. The CDR3 has 15 residues. CDR1 is SGHDT and CDR2 is YYEEEE in the germline V gene. V was pared by 4 bases and J by 1 base, with 6 bases of the junction left unmatched. Sequencing used CD8+ T cells from peripheral blood mononuclear cells, obtained in the third trimester of pregnancy. This chain uses TRBV5-6 with TRBJ1-1; 8 nucleotides line up with TRBD1. This sequence was found in a female donor in good health, enrolled as a control in a pregnancy study. Here the CDR3 reads CASSATGVGNTEAFF. CDR3 DNA: TGTGCCAGCAGCGCGACAGGGGTGGGGAACACTGAAGCTTTCTTT.